The 26 T cell receptor beta chains below come from one sample, sequenced in a study of cytomegalovirus exposure and HLA in healthy donors. Some clones are missing from TCRdb's copy, which holds only in-frame ones; the method was immunoSEQ multiplex PCR. The sample includes about 88,000 clones, 95% to 98% seen only once; the top ten take 0.78%. The sequenced sample was PBMCs. Source of these receptors: a man younger than 35 in good health and CMV-seronegative.

The V and J genes are TRBV19 and TRBJ2-7; 10 bases map to TRBD1. Germline CDR1 reads LNHDA; CDR2 reads SQIVND (reference sequence). J gave up 2 bases and V 4 bases, and 2 bases lay outside the gene matches. The CDR3 has 14 residues. The CDR3 region is CASSRGTGAYEQYF. Written as DNA, the CDR3 is TGTGCCAGTAGTAGGGGGACAGGGGCCTACGAGCAGTACTTC.

The rearrangement uses TRBV6-5 and TRBJ1-3; D uncertain. V lost 6 bases, J lost 1 base, and 13 bases lay in between. Germline CDR1 and CDR2: MNHEY and SVGAGI. This CDR3 contains 15 residues. CDR3 nucleotides: TGTGCCAGCAGGCGAGGGAGTGCATCTGGAAACACCATATATTTT. As protein: CASRRGSASGNTIYF.

This chain joins TRBV9 and TRBJ1-2; tentative D call: TRBD1 (5 bases). The CDR3 spans 15 residues. V gave up 2 bases and J gave up 4 bases, with 15 bases separating them. Germline V gene sequence: CDR1 SGDLS, CDR2 YYNGEE. CDR3: CASSVGGQGLYGYTF. CDR3 nucleotide sequence: TGTGCCAGCAGCGTGGGTGGCCAGGGTCTCTATGGCTACACCTTC.

V and J are TRBV5-1 and TRBJ2-1; the D is unclear. CDR1 and CDR2 (germline): SGHRS, YFSETQ. The CDR3 has 14 amino acids. Trimming removed 2 bases from V and 3 bases from J, with 9 bases in between. The DNA of the CDR3 is TGCGCCAGCAGCTTATCCCCGGGCTACAATGAGCAGTTCTTC. Translation gives CASSLSPGYNEQFF.

The V and J genes are TRBV9 and TRBJ2-1; 13 bases align to TRBD2. With V trimmed by 4 bases and J by 9 bases, 19 bases remained unmatched. Looked up from germline, CDR1 is SGDLS and CDR2 is YYNGEE. The CDR3 consists of 19 residues. CDR3 nucleotide sequence: TGTGCCAGCAGCTCTCCCTTACAGGGACTAGCGGGATGGGTGGGTGAGCAGTTCTTC. As protein: CASSSPLQGLAGWVGEQFF.

CDR3 in DNA: TGTGCCAGCAGGCGAACTAGTGGGCGGGGGGGCACAGATACGCAGTATTTT. It is translated as CASRRTSGRGGTDTQYF. V and J are TRBV2 and TRBJ2-3; TRBD2 aligns across 8 bases. CDR1 SNHLY and CDR2 FYNNEI come from the germline V gene. V lost 6 bases to trimming and J lost 1 base; unmatched junction nucleotides: 12. The CDR3 is made up of 17 amino acids. Filled out from reference TRBV2 and TRBJ2-3, the complete variable domain reads EPEVTQTPSHQVTQMGQEVILRCVPISNHLYFYWYRQILGQKVEFLVSFYNNEISEKSEIFDDQFSVERPDGSNFTLKIRSTKLEDSAMYFCASRRTSGRGGTDTQYFGPGTRLTVL.

The gene calls are TRBV10-3 and TRBJ2-1, with 8 bases that match TRBD2. CDR1 is ENHRY, CDR2 SYGVKD, per germline. J was trimmed by 8 bases and V by 2 bases; bases with no gene match: 5. The CDR3 has 14 amino acids. The CDR3 DNA reads TGTGCCATCAGTGAGCTTGGGACTAGATATGAGCAGTTCTTC. Protein sequence: CAISELGTRYEQFF.

V is TRBV7-9 and J is TRBJ2-1; 8 positions match TRBD2. CDR1 is SEHNR and CDR2 is FQNEAQ in the germline V gene (reference sequence). The CDR3 loop spans 17 amino acids. The ends lost 0 bases at V and 5 bases at J; junction bases unmatched: 9. The DNA of the CDR3 is TGTGCCAGCAGCTTAGCGTCAACTAGCGGATTAAACAATGAGCAGTTCTTC. It yields the protein CASSLASTSGLNNEQFF.

The CDR3 DNA sequence: TGCAGCGTTCGCACAGGGGCGGCTAATGAAAAACTGTTTTTT. Protein sequence: CSVRTGAANEKLFF. V gene TRBV29-1 combines with J gene TRBJ1-4; TRBD1 agrees at 7 bases. J lost 3 bases, V lost 5 bases, and 6 bases had no gene match. Germline V gene data show CDR1 as SQVTM and CDR2 as ANQGSEA. CDR3 length: 14 amino acids.

The genes are TRBV6-1 and TRBJ2-5; 9 bases are a match to TRBD2. This CDR3 spans 17 amino acids. Losses at the gene ends were 2 bases for V and 2 bases for J; bases not matched to a gene: 9. Per the germline V gene, CDR1 is MNHNS and CDR2 is SASEGT. The CDR3 is CASSEYGLTSGQETQYF. CDR3 sequence (DNA): TGTGCCAGCAGTGAATACGGCCTGACTAGCGGTCAAGAGACCCAGTACTTC.

In this sample, this clone turned up once. The chain links TRBV5-6 to TRBJ1-1; 7 bases are a match to TRBD1. The CDR3 is made up of 13 amino acids. V shed 2 bases, J shed 3 bases, and the junction held 1 base outside the gene matches. Per germline, CDR1 SGHDT and CDR2 YYEEEE. CDR3 DNA sequence: TGTGCCAGCAGCTTACAGGGGTACACTGAAGCTTTCTTT. It codes for CASSLQGYTEAFF.

The sample holds one count of this clone. The chain employs TRBV10-1 and TRBJ2-2, with D maybe TRBD2 (5 bases). The V gene's germline CDR1 is WNHNN and CDR2 SYGVQD (reference sequence). The CDR3 spans 14 residues. V gave up 6 bases and J gave up 3 bases, with 11 bases separating them. The CDR3 loop is CASRGMRDTGELFF. The CDR3 DNA sequence: TGCGCCAGCAGAGGGATGCGGGACACCGGGGAGCTGTTTTTT.

V gene TRBV30 combines with J gene TRBJ1-4; TRBD1 agrees at 8 bases. CDR3 length equals 14 residues. Germline V gene sequence: CDR1 GTSNPN, CDR2 SVGIG (reference sequence). V lost 5 bases, J lost 7 bases, and 9 bases stayed unmatched. Here the CDR3 reads CAWDRDRSAEKLFF. The DNA of the CDR3 is TGTGCCTGGGATCGGGACAGGTCGGCTGAAAAACTGTTTTTT.

The V and J genes are TRBV30 and TRBJ1-1; 7 nucleotides agree with TRBD1. After removal of 0 bases from V and 7 bases from J, the junction contained 11 bases not matched to a gene. CDR1 GTSNPN and CDR2 SVGIG come from the germline V gene (reference sequence). This CDR3 comprises 15 residues. CDR3 coding DNA: TGTGCCTGGAGTGTAGGGGGCCCTGGAGGGCTTGAAGCTTTCTTT. It translates to CAWSVGGPGGLEAFF.

The V gene is TRBV6-5, the J gene TRBJ2-7; D may be TRBD2 (7 bases). The CDR3 is made up of 15 amino acids. With 5 bases removed from V and 7 bases from J, the gap between germline ends came to 21 bases. CDR1 and CDR2 (germline): MNHEY, SVGAGI. This CDR3 is CASSQQGAGTFEQYF. The CDR3 nucleotides read TGTGCCAGCAGTCAACAGGGAGCGGGAACGTTTGAGCAGTACTTC.

The chain employs TRBV19 and TRBJ1-1, with D hard to call. The CDR3 consists of 13 residues. Between the trimmed V and J ends, which lost 5 bases and 2 bases, there was a span of 9 bases. CDR1 is LNHDA, CDR2 SQIVND, per germline (reference sequence). The CDR3 DNA reads TGTGCCAGTAGTTTTTCCAGAAACACTGAAGCTTTCTTT. Amino acid sequence: CASSFSRNTEAFF.

This clone was counted once. The genes are TRBV9 and TRBJ1-4; D may be TRBD1 (6 bases). Germline assignment: CDR1 SGDLS and CDR2 YYNGEE. Deletions cut 3 bases from V and 7 bases from J, with 16 bases between. CDR3 length: 15 residues. The CDR3 protein is CASSGQQGQSEKLFF. The CDR3 bases are TGTGCCAGCAGCGGCCAGCAGGGGCAGAGTGAAAAACTGTTTTTT.

The chain combines TRBV5-6 with TRBJ1-5, with 7 bases identical to TRBD1. Trimming cost V 1 base and J 3 bases; bases outside gene matches: 7. Germline CDR1 SGHDT, CDR2 YYEEEE. This CDR3 comprises 16 residues. CDR3 in DNA: TGTGCCAGCAGCTTGAGACCGGGACAGCTCAATCAGCCCCAGCATTTT. Translating gives CASSLRPGQLNQPQHF. Together with reference TRBV5-6 and TRBJ1-5, the CDR3 gives the full variable domain: DAGVTQSPTHLIKTRGQQVTLRCSPKSGHDTVSWYQQALGQGPQFIFQYYEEEERQRGNFPDRFSGHQFPNYSSELNVNALLLGDSALYLCASSLRPGQLNQPQHFGDGTRLSIL.

This rearrangement joins TRBV18 to TRBJ2-5; maybe TRBD1 (5 bases). Germline CDR1 is KGHSH and CDR2 is LQKENI. V lost 3 bases, J lost 2 bases, and 13 bases lay in between. This CDR3 has 15 amino acids. CDR3 region: CASSPLRAGQETQYF. CDR3 nucleotide sequence: TGTGCCAGCTCACCCCTCAGGGCCGGGCAAGAGACCCAGTACTTC.

The V and J genes are TRBV7-9 and TRBJ1-4; D is undetermined. The CDR3 is 15 amino acids. In germline, CDR1 is SEHNR, CDR2 FQNEAQ (reference sequence). The V gene lost 1 base and the J gene lost 5 bases, with 11 bases spanning the gap. The CDR3, as DNA: TGTGCCAGCAGCTTAGGGATCGCAGGAAATGAAAAACTGTTTTTT. Protein sequence: CASSLGIAGNEKLFF.

Only one count was recorded for this clone. The rearrangement links TRBV2 to TRBJ2-1, with 7 bases lining up with TRBD2. Germline lookup yields CDR1 SNHLY and CDR2 FYNNEI. V lost 6 bases, J lost 1 base, and 6 bases stayed unmatched. This CDR3 has 15 amino acids. The CDR3 bases are TGTGCCAGCAGAGGACTAGTACTTTCCTACAATGAGCAGTTCTTC. Its translation: CASRGLVLSYNEQFF.

V and J are TRBV7-2 and TRBJ2-1, with 8 bases lining up with TRBD2. This CDR3 contains 17 residues. Germline V gene sequence: CDR1 SGHTA, CDR2 FQGNSA. V dropped 0 bases and J dropped 5; count of bases not matched to a gene: 9. CDR3 loop: CASSLAYSGSLNNEQFF. CDR3 sequence (DNA): TGTGCCAGCAGCTTAGCGTACAGCGGGAGTCTCAACAATGAGCAGTTCTTC. Supplemented by reference TRBV7-2 and TRBJ2-1, the full variable domain reads GAGVSQSPSNKVTEKGKDVELRCDPISGHTALYWYRQSLGQGLEFLIYFQGNSAPDKSGLPSDRFSAERTGGSVSTLTIQRTQQEDSAVYLCASSLAYSGSLNNEQFFGPGTRLTVL.

This rearrangement joins TRBV19 to TRBJ2-1, with 7 positions matching TRBD2. V was clipped by 5 bases and J by 8 bases; unmatched bases: 21. CDR1 and CDR2 from the germline V gene are LNHDA and SQIVND (reference sequence). This CDR3 region has 18 residues. The CDR3: CASSVRAKTSAQEYEQFF. The DNA of the CDR3 is TGTGCCAGTAGTGTTAGGGCGAAAACTAGCGCGCAGGAGTATGAGCAGTTCTTC.

The rearrangement uses TRBV6-5 and TRBJ2-2, with no clear D. The CDR3 is 12 residues long. The V and J ends lost 6 bases and 6 bases respectively, with 8 bases between them. CDR1 and CDR2 (germline): MNHEY, SVGAGI. CDR3 amino acids: CASSRNPGELFF. Written as DNA, the CDR3 is TGTGCCAGCAGCCGTAATCCCGGGGAGCTGTTTTTT.

V is TRBV18 and J is TRBJ2-7, with 13 bases that match TRBD2. V lost 3 bases, J lost 9 bases, and 11 bases stayed unmatched. CDR1 KGHSH and CDR2 LQKENI come from the germline V gene. The CDR3 extends over 16 amino acids. The DNA of the CDR3 is TGTGCCAGCTCACCTAAGGAGACTAGCGGGAGGACTCCGCAGTACGTC. Encoded protein: CASSPKETSGRTPQYV.

J is TRBJ2-7 and V is TRBV2, with 8 nucleotides matching TRBD1. The CDR3 covers 14 residues. Looked up from germline, CDR1 is SNHLY and CDR2 is FYNNEI. With 4 bases clipped from V and 2 bases from J, the junction kept 4 bases outside the gene matches. DNA of the CDR3: TGTGCCAGCAGTGTCGGACAGGGCCCCTACGAGCAGTACTTC. Its protein is CASSVGQGPYEQYF.